This T cell receptor (beta chain) was recovered during a study of blood T cell repertoires in COVID-19. The wider study: COVID-19 samples from acute and convalescent phases originated in the United States, Italy and Spain. From T cells, B-cell-depleted T cells, or PBMCs came the material, which was cDNA or gDNA.

In the source study's methods: Reference gene primer amplification gave nucleated cell count estimates. Using immunoSEQ multiplex PCR, the repertoire was profiled, and TCRdb retains in-frame clones only, with some absent. Clone size and the V and J calls come from that table; the DNA yielded D and trimming. The sample records 150,000 to 200,000 clones, 81% being singletons. The sample comprised peripheral blood. This TCR was sampled from a man between 60 and 75 years old with active or convalescent COVID-19.

DNA of the CDR3: TGTGCCAGCAGCTCCTTAGACAGGTACTACGAGCAGTACTTC. It codes for CASSSLDRYYEQYF. The chain uses TRBV7-2 and TRBJ2-7, with D possibly matching TRBD1 (6 bases). Germline CDR1 reads SGHTA; CDR2 reads FQGNSA. The V end was cut by 4 bases, the J end by 3 bases, with 13 bases between. This CDR3 spans 14 amino acids.